Detailed here is one T cell receptor (beta chain). The data stem from a study of radiotherapy plus CTLA-4 blockade in lung cancer. The assay was immunoSEQ multiplex PCR, and TCRdb's table has in-frame clones only and misses some. The data hold tens of thousands of clones, with roughly 85% observed a single time. Sequencing was performed on peripheral blood, taken from a patient treated with radiotherapy plus ipilimumab. The TCR originated in a human donor with non-small cell lung cancer who had stable disease on radiotherapy plus ipilimumab.

CDR3: CASSFPGWDTEAFF. The CDR3 DNA is TGTGCCAGCAGCTTTCCAGGCTGGGACACTGAAGCTTTCTTT. The rearrangement joins TRBV7-9 to TRBJ1-1; no reliable D call. Germline V gives CDR1 SEHNR, CDR2 FQNEAQ (reference sequence). The CDR3 contains 14 residues. V was shortened by 3 bases and J by 3 bases, with 11 bases between the two germline ends.